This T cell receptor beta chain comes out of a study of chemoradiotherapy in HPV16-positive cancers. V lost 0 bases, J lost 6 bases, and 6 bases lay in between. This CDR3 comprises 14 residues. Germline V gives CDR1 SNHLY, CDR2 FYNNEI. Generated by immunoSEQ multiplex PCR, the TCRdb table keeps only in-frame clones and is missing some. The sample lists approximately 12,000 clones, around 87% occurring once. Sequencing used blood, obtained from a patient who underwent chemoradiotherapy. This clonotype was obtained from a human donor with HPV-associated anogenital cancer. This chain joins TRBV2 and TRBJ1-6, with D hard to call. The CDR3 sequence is CASSEALFNSPLHF. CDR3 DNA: TGTGCCAGCAGTGAAGCGCTATTTAATTCACCCCTCCACTTT.